This is a list of T cell receptor beta chains from one sample in a study of shared clonotypes between healthy human individuals. Profiled with immunoSEQ multiplex PCR; TCRdb holds only in-frame clones, not every one. The table records nearly 2 million clones, over 85% of them present only once. Sequencing used naive CD8+ T cells sorted from blood. The source of these receptors is a man aged 18 to 29 in good health. Each CDR3 is given with its conserved first and last residue.

CDR3 protein	V gene	J gene
CASSLELYEQYF	TRBV5-5	TRBJ2-7
CAWSPWGQVNSPLHF	TRBV30	TRBJ1-6
CASSIGQGDYEQYF	TRBV19	TRBJ2-7
CASSKEAGSYEQYF	TRBV21-1	TRBJ2-7
CASSGHPTSGTYNEQFF	TRBV9	TRBJ2-1
CASSSVPGGTYNEQFF	TRBV7-3	TRBJ2-1
CASSGPQGNQPQHF	TRBV6-1	TRBJ1-5
CASSVEGFVYEQYF	TRBV5-1	TRBJ2-7
CASSQDVTSGQQMETQYF	TRBV4-3	TRBJ2-5
CASSSDPSGVYGYTF	TRBV7-2	TRBJ1-2
CASTSTTGPTGELFF	TRBV6-6	TRBJ2-2
CASSLTGGDSEAFF	TRBV5-1	TRBJ1-1
CASSVATGTSGLGNNEQFF	TRBV9	TRBJ2-1
CSVGGSNNEQFF	TRBV29-1	TRBJ2-1
CASRAPRGYQETQYF	TRBV25-1	TRBJ2-5
CASSEDRVSGNTIYF	TRBV6-1	TRBJ1-3
CAWSGDSSGSGVGNSPLHF	TRBV30	TRBJ1-6
CASSLWGTQPQHF	TRBV5-5	TRBJ1-5
CASRPVSGGVEFF	TRBV5-4	TRBJ2-1
CASSAMTREPTNEQFF	TRBV6-6	TRBJ2-1